This T cell receptor beta chain was sequenced for a study of OX40 agonist ivuxolimab in advanced cancers. With regard to the full study: Ivuxolimab was a fully human IgG2 agonistic monoclonal antibody targeting the costimulatory receptor OX40 (CD134). Intravenous ivuxolimab was administered to patients every 2 weeks at six dose levels: 0.01, 0.1, 0.3, 1.5, 3 and 10 mg/kg. Of the roughly 54 dose-escalation patients, hepatocellular carcinoma was present in about 19, melanoma in about 15, renal cell carcinoma in 9 and head and neck cancer in 9. In the dose-escalation cohort, about four fifths of patients were male, and the mean age was approximately 60 years with a range of roughly 20 to 85. Prior anti-PD-1, anti-PD-L1 or anti-CTLA-4 therapy was permitted, and approximately 40% of dose-escalation patients had received checkpoint inhibitors. Three dose-escalation patients achieved partial responses, one with hepatocellular carcinoma and two with cutaneous melanoma. Peripheral TCRbeta sequencing was intended to test whether TCR sequence diversity was altered and clonal T-cell expansion was caused by ivuxolimab. The monotherapy dose-escalation portion (N ≈ 52 patients) of the phase I ivuxolimab trial is reported in the paper.

The trial excluded patients who had a history of autoimmune disease or were on systemic immunosuppression. Peripheral blood for TCR sequencing was collected from all dose cohorts at baseline, on cycle 4 day 1, and on cycle 7 day 1. Samples were obtained from an open-label, multicenter, first-in-human phase I dose-escalation trial of ivuxolimab. Adults with locally advanced or metastatic head and neck squamous cell, hepatocellular, melanoma or renal cell carcinoma were enrolled in the trial. Before TCR sequencing, CD4+ and CD8+ T cells were separately sorted from peripheral blood. V is reduced by 4 bases and J by 7 bases, leaving a spacing of 15 bases between them. The CDR3 contains 13 residues, cysteine and phenylalanine counted. Just the 39-base CDR3 DNA is kept, in frame starting at base 1. CDR1 and CDR2, per the germline V gene (reference sequence), are SGHNT and YYREEE. Genomic DNA was extracted from sorted cells for sequencing of the TCRbeta CDR3 region. The immunoSEQ Assay was used to sequence the TCRbeta CDR3 regions. Sourced from immuneACCESS, this table was stored by TCRdb with only in-frame sequences that have V and J called. A share of the clones is absent; for the studies checked, an unresolved V gene accounts for under half, and the remainder has no known explanation. This sample comprises around 21,000 clones, under 90% of them detected only once. The ten top clones hold 13% to 15% of the sample.

On this clone itself: Its antigen is unknown. No per-base quality is available; no much larger clone lies one base away.

General findings and caveats noted by the study authors: After ivuxolimab, more expanded clones were found on average in CD8+ T cells than in CD4+ T cells. Clonal expansion of both CD4+ and CD8+ blood T cells was observed from baseline to week 6 at doses 0.1 to 3.0 mg/kg. Low levels of normalized T-cell clonal expansion were also shown by some nonresponding patients. In the 0.1-3.0 mg/kg groups, partial responders had among the lowest normalized peripheral clonal expansion, particularly in CD8+ T cells. Antigen specificity was not determined for the clonally expanded peripheral T cells.

The chain uses TRBV5-4 and TRBJ2-7; D gene: possibly TRBD1, on 6 matching bases. The specimen comprised CD4+ or CD8+ T cells sorted from blood, sampled in a trial of the OX40 agonist ivuxolimab. This TCR was recovered from an adult with an advanced solid tumor such as melanoma, head and neck, liver or kidney cancer. DNA sequence: TGTGCCAGCAGCACTACAGGGATGTGGGAGCAGTACTTC. It encodes CASSTTGMWEQYF.